These 21 T cell receptor beta chains came from one sample sequenced in a study of cytomegalovirus exposure and HLA in healthy donors. The data were produced by immunoSEQ multiplex PCR, yet TCRdb's version contains in-frame clones alone and is incomplete. Here the sample spans about 270,000 clones, approximately 86% being singletons. The sample taken for sequencing was PBMCs. The receptors shown here come from a young woman in good health and CMV-seronegative.

The J gene is TRBJ1-1, the V gene TRBV29-1; tentative D call: TRBD1 (6 bases). From germline, CDR1 is SQVTM and CDR2 ANQGSEA. Trimming stripped 4 bases from V and 1 base from J, with 13 bases between. The CDR3 length is 14 residues. The CDR3 spells CSVGGGAANTEAFF. The CDR3 bases are TGCAGCGTTGGCGGGGGGGCCGCGAACACTGAAGCTTTCTTT.

The rearrangement joins TRBV5-1 to TRBJ2-1; 10 positions match TRBD2. Germline V gene data show CDR1 as SGHRS and CDR2 as YFSETQ. This CDR3 comprises 15 residues. Losses at the gene ends were 2 bases for V and 10 bases for J; bases not matched to a gene: 9. The CDR3 loop reads CASSFGLAGESEQFF. The DNA for the CDR3 is TGCGCCAGCAGCTTTGGCCTAGCGGGAGAGTCGGAGCAGTTCTTC.

The rearrangement joins TRBV5-1 to TRBJ1-4; 7 bases are shared with TRBD1. This CDR3 has 14 amino acids. CDR1 and CDR2 from the germline V gene are SGHRS and YFSETQ. The J segment lost 4 bases and the V segment lost 4 bases, leaving 4 bases of the junction unmatched. The CDR3 sequence: CASSPGQSNEKLFF. The CDR3 DNA follows: TGCGCCAGCAGCCCGGGACAGAGTAATGAAAAACTGTTTTTT.

The gene calls are TRBV2 and TRBJ1-2, with D unclear. Germline values: CDR1 SNHLY, CDR2 FYNNEI. CDR3 length: 16 amino acids. The V gene lost 0 bases and the J gene lost 1 base, with 12 bases spanning the gap. CDR3 nucleotide sequence: TGTGCCAGCAGTGAAGCGCTGGTACAGATTAACTATGGCTACACCTTC. It specifies CASSEALVQINYGYTF.

The V gene is TRBV6-6, the J gene TRBJ1-3, with D hard to call. Germline V gene sequence: CDR1 MNHNY, CDR2 SVGAGI (reference sequence). The CDR3 has 15 amino acids. Trimming took off 6 bases at V and 0 bases at J, with 12 bases between the two ends. This CDR3 reads CASSPTSFSGNTIYF. As DNA, the CDR3 is TGTGCCAGCAGCCCCACTTCGTTCTCTGGAAACACCATATATTTT.

This clone was found once. This chain links TRBV5-6 with TRBJ2-7; TRBD1 aligns across 10 bases. This CDR3 spans 16 amino acids. V trimming: 4 bases; J trimming: 5 bases; junction bases outside the gene matches: 12. CDR1 and CDR2 (germline): SGHDT, YYEEEE. The CDR3 sequence is CASSPVGDRGVDEQYF. The CDR3 DNA is TGTGCCAGCAGCCCGGTCGGGGACAGGGGCGTAGACGAGCAGTACTTC.

The genes are TRBV6-5 and TRBJ2-7; 9 positions agree with TRBD2. The CDR3 is 14 residues long. The V segment lost 2 bases and the J segment 3 bases; nucleotides outside the gene matches: 2. Germline CDR1 reads MNHEY; CDR2 reads SVGAGI. The CDR3 DNA reads as TGTGCCAGCAGTTACGCGACTAGCGGCTACGAGCAGTACTTC. This codes for CASSYATSGYEQYF.

This chain uses TRBV4-3 with TRBJ2-4; 7 positions match TRBD2. This CDR3 has 17 residues. The V and J ends lost 0 bases and 0 bases, in that order; junction bases with no gene match: 5. Germline CDR1 LGHNA, CDR2 YSLEER. DNA for the CDR3: TGCGCCAGCAGCCAAGATCCTAGCGGAGTAGCCAAAAACATTCAGTACTTC. This translates into CASSQDPSGVAKNIQYF.

The chain uses TRBV19 and TRBJ2-2, with a tentative D call TRBD2 (6 bases). Germline lookup yields CDR1 LNHDA and CDR2 SQIVND (reference sequence). The CDR3 has 14 amino acids. V was cut by 5 bases and J by 3 bases, with 10 bases left in between. The CDR3 is CASSSGGDTGELFF. CDR3 nucleotide sequence: TGTGCCAGTAGTTCCGGAGGGGACACCGGGGAGCTGTTTTTT.

The chain links TRBV11-2 to TRBJ1-3; 7 nucleotides agree with TRBD1. Per the germline V gene, CDR1 is SGHAT and CDR2 is FQNNGV. V dropped 4 bases and J dropped 0; count of bases not matched to a gene: 3. This CDR3 spans 15 amino acids. CDR3 nucleotides: TGTGCCAGCAGCTCCGGGACAGCCTCTGGAAACACCATATATTTT. It specifies CASSSGTASGNTIYF.

This clone was seen once. The V gene is TRBV7-9, the J gene TRBJ1-4; no reliable D call. V dropped 6 bases and J dropped 7 bases, with 15 bases sitting between them. The CDR3 runs 14 residues. The V gene's germline CDR1 is SEHNR and CDR2 FQNEAQ (reference sequence). CDR3 nucleotides: TGTGCCAGCAGTTATTGGGAGGAGAGTGAAAAACTGTTTTTT. This sequence encodes CASSYWEESEKLFF. Combining the CDR3 with reference TRBV7-9 and TRBJ1-4 gives the whole variable domain DTGVSQNPRHKITKRGQNVTFRCDPISEHNRLYWYRQTLGQGPEFLTYFQNEAQLEKSRLLSDRFSAERPKGSFSTLEIQRTEQGDSAMYLCASSYWEESEKLFFGSGTQLSVL.

In DNA form, the CDR3 reads TGTGCCTGGAGTGTATTGCGCGAGCAGTACTTC. It codes for CAWSVLREQYF. The V call is TRBV30, the J call TRBJ2-7; no reliable D call. This CDR3 spans 11 amino acids. From germline, CDR1 is GTSNPN and CDR2 SVGIG (reference sequence). Trimming removed 0 bases from V and 6 bases from J, with 6 bases in between.

This sequence joins TRBV29-1 and TRBJ1-2; a weak D match, TRBD1 (5 bases). The CDR3 totals 13 residues. The ends were cut back, 4 bases at V and 6 bases at J, with 15 bases in the middle. Germline V CDR1 and CDR2: SQVTM, ANQGSEA. The CDR3 DNA is TGCAGCGTTGGCGAACAGGACTATAATGGCTACACCTTC. Protein sequence: CSVGEQDYNGYTF.

J is TRBJ1-6 and V is TRBV28, with 8 bases that match TRBD1. V shed 5 bases and J 6 bases; nucleotides not matched to a gene: 6. The CDR3 has 15 amino acids. The V gene's germline CDR1 is MDHEN and CDR2 SYDVKM. The CDR3 sequence is CASSPYRGSNSPLHF. For the CDR3, the DNA is TGTGCCAGCAGTCCCTACAGGGGGAGTAATTCACCCCTCCACTTT.

This clone was seen just once. The chain combines TRBV7-9 with TRBJ2-3; TRBD2 matches at 13 bases. The CDR3 totals 14 residues. The junction had 6 bases not matched to a gene; V was cut back by 9 bases and J by 6 bases. From germline, CDR1 is SEHNR and CDR2 FQNEAQ (reference sequence). CDR3 residues: CASGLAGDRDTQYF. The CDR3 nucleotides are TGTGCCAGTGGACTAGCGGGAGATAGGGATACGCAGTATTTT.

The rearrangement joins TRBV9 to TRBJ2-2, with 7 bases lining up with TRBD1. The V and J ends lost 0 bases and 7 bases, in that order; junction bases with no gene match: 12. CDR1 and CDR2 (germline): SGDLS, YYNGEE. This CDR3 has 17 amino acids. CDR3 loop: CASSVVRGRGQDGELFF. The CDR3 DNA reads as TGTGCCAGCAGCGTAGTCCGAGGAAGGGGGCAAGACGGGGAGCTGTTTTTT.

The J gene is TRBJ1-4, the V gene TRBV19; 10 bases match TRBD1. Germline CDR1 reads LNHDA; CDR2 reads SQIVND (reference sequence). V lost 8 bases, J lost 8 bases, and 11 bases stayed unmatched. The CDR3 totals 15 residues. In nucleotides, the CDR3 is TGTGCCAGTGCCATCCCCGGGACAGGGGTCGAAAAACTGTTTTTT. Residues: CASAIPGTGVEKLFF. Filled out from reference TRBV19 and TRBJ1-4, the complete variable domain reads DGGITQSPKYLFRKEGQNVTLSCEQNLNHDAMYWYRQDPGQGLRLIYYSQIVNDFQKGDIAEGYSVSREKKESFPLTVTSAQKNPTAFYLCASAIPGTGVEKLFFGSGTQLSVL.

This chain uses TRBV20-1 with TRBJ1-2, with 9 bases aligning to TRBD1. The CDR3 has 11 residues. Germline CDR1 reads DFQATT; CDR2 reads SNEGSKA (reference sequence). V shed 4 bases and J 14 bases; nucleotides not matched to a gene: 8. CDR3: CSATGQGLGTF. The DNA for the CDR3 is TGCAGTGCTACGGGACAGGGTTTGGGAACCTTC.

This clone was seen a few times. Additional DNA sequences in this sample encode the identical CDR3. The chain recombines TRBV11-2 with TRBJ2-7; TRBD2 agrees at 15 bases. CDR3 size: 15 residues. Germline CDR1 SGHAT, CDR2 FQNNGV. With 6 bases clipped from V and 4 bases from J, the junction kept 4 bases outside the gene matches. For the CDR3, the DNA is TGTGCCAGCAGTTCCGGACTAGCGGGGGGGTACGAGCAGTACTTC. It encodes CASSSGLAGGYEQYF.

The genes are TRBV5-1 and TRBJ1-2; tentatively, D is TRBD1 (6 bases). The germline CDR1 and CDR2 sequences are SGHRS and YFSETQ. This CDR3 is 15 amino acids long. V was shortened by 4 bases and J by 7 bases, with 20 bases between the two germline ends. This CDR3 reads CASSQRGAASGGYTF. The CDR3 region has the DNA TGCGCCAGCAGCCAGAGGGGGGCAGCTAGCGGTGGCTACACCTTC. Together with reference TRBV5-1 and TRBJ1-2, the CDR3 gives the full variable domain: KAGVTQTPRYLIKTRGQQVTLSCSPISGHRSVSWYQQTPGQGLQFLFEYFSETQRNKGNFPGRFSGRQFSNSRSEMNVSTLELGDSALYLCASSQRGAASGGYTFGSGTRLTVV.

The chain carries TRBV7-9 and TRBJ1-4; D not resolved. This CDR3 is built from 16 residues. The germline V and J ends were trimmed by 4 bases and 7 bases, with 19 bases remaining between them. The germline V gene encodes CDR1 SEHNR and CDR2 FQNEAQ (reference sequence). The CDR3 DNA is TGTGCCAGCAGCTCGACAAATCTCGAGGGTGGTGAAAAACTGTTTTTT. Its protein is CASSSTNLEGGEKLFF.